The 7 T cell receptor beta chains below all came from one sample that was sequenced in a study of blood T cell repertoires in COVID-19. TCRdb's copy holds only in-frame clones and misses some; the assay was immunoSEQ multiplex PCR. The sample has roughly 230,000 clones; approximately 90% are singletons. The sample taken for sequencing was peripheral blood. Receptor source: a man aged 70 or older with acute or convalescent COVID-19.

The chain uses TRBV18 and TRBJ1-5; D gene uncertain. The length of the CDR3 is 13 residues. V dropped 3 bases and J dropped 1 base, with 4 bases sitting between them. CDR1 is KGHSH, CDR2 LQKENI, per germline. CDR3 residues: CASSPQSNQPQHF. CDR3 bases: TGTGCCAGCTCACCCCAGAGCAATCAGCCCCAGCATTTT.

This rearrangement joins TRBV11-2 to TRBJ2-3, with a possible D match to TRBD1 (5 bases). V was trimmed by 2 bases and J by 5 bases, leaving 14 bases between them. Germline values: CDR1 SGHAT, CDR2 FQNNGV. The CDR3 sequence is 15 residues long. Here the CDR3 DNA reads TGTGCCAGCAGCTTACAACATCAGGGAAGAGATACGCAGTATTTT. It specifies CASSLQHQGRDTQYF.

The V gene is TRBV6-6, the J gene TRBJ2-4, with 8 bases aligning to TRBD2. This CDR3 has 17 residues. The germline V gene has CDR1 MNHNY and CDR2 SVGAGI (reference sequence). Losses at the gene ends were 5 bases for V and 7 bases for J; bases not matched to a gene: 16. This CDR3 is CASSRILGPREGNIQYF. The CDR3 coding sequence is TGTGCCAGCAGTCGCATTCTCGGTCCCCGGGAGGGGAACATTCAGTACTTC.

Comments on this clone: The same CDR3 can be traced to other DNA sequences in this sample. CDR3: CASSGTGGTGELFF. The DNA of the CDR3 is TGCGCCAGCAGCGGGACAGGGGGTACCGGGGAGCTGTTTTTT. The V call is TRBV5-1, the J call TRBJ2-2; 11 bases align to TRBD1. Germline lookup yields CDR1 SGHRS and CDR2 YFSETQ. The CDR3 is 14 amino acids. With V trimmed by 4 bases and J by 5 bases, 1 base remained unmatched.

The J gene is TRBJ2-2, the V gene TRBV14, with 9 bases lining up with TRBD2. Unmatched junction bases numbered 15, after V lost 1 base and J lost 0 bases. The germline V gene has CDR1 SGHDN and CDR2 FVKESK. This CDR3 is built from 21 residues. This chain's CDR3 is CASSQVSVELAGASNTGELFF. The CDR3 coding sequence is TGTGCCAGCAGCCAAGTAAGCGTTGAACTAGCGGGTGCGTCGAACACCGGGGAGCTGTTTTTT. Full variable domain (remainder filled in from reference TRBV14 and TRBJ2-2): EAGVTQFPSHSVIEKGQTVTLRCDPISGHDNLYWYRRVMGKEIKFLLHFVKESKQDESGMPNNRFLAERTGGTYSTLKVQPAELEDSGVYFCASSQVSVELAGASNTGELFFGEGSRLTVL.

The genes are TRBV28 and TRBJ1-4; a weak D match, TRBD1 (5 bases). Per the germline V gene, CDR1 is MDHEN and CDR2 is SYDVKM. This CDR3 is 13 amino acids long. V lost 2 bases to trimming and J lost 13 bases, with 14 bases between them. CDR3 DNA: TGTGCCAGCAGTTTAGGACACACAGGAAGACTGTTTTTT. Translation gives CASSLGHTGRLFF.

The chain links TRBV7-2 to TRBJ2-2; a weak D match, TRBD1 (6 bases). The V end was cut by 4 bases, the J end by 5 bases, with 17 bases between. Germline lookup yields CDR1 SGHTA and CDR2 FQGNSA. The CDR3 runs to 16 residues. For the CDR3, the DNA is TGTGCCAGCAGCTCCAGACAGGCGTCAGGGACCGGGGAGCTGTTTTTT. The encoded protein is CASSSRQASGTGELFF.